The rows below give T cell receptor beta chains drawn from one sample of a study of blood T cell repertoires in COVID-19. TCRdb keeps only in-frame clones here, not all; method: immunoSEQ multiplex PCR. The table shows 150,000 or so clones, with about 88% occurring only once. Sequencing used peripheral blood. These receptors originate from a woman aged 45-65 years with COVID-19, enrolled during active disease. Both conserved end residues are part of each CDR3. The D gene is left open where the match is weak. The size entry is marked missing in some rows and otherwise reads once, few, many or a size class.

clone_size d_call j_call v_call cdr3_aa cdr3_nt
- TRBD1 TRBJ2-5 TRBV18 CASSLTGNQETQYF TGTGCCAGCTCACTGACAGGGAACCAAGAGACCCAGTACTTC
- TRBD2 TRBJ2-1 TRBV7-2 CASSHHLGGGAWVEQFF TGTGCCAGCAGCCACCATCTAGGCGGGGGGGCCTGGGTTGAGCAGTTCTTC
once - TRBJ1-2 TRBV19 CASSIMPGLTYGYTF TGTGCCAGTAGTATTATGCCAGGGCTGACCTATGGCTACACCTTC
- TRBD1 TRBJ1-2 TRBV18 CASSPGQVYTF TGTGCCAGCTCACCGGGACAGGTTTACACCTTC
once TRBD2 TRBJ2-1 TRBV19 CASSALAGAGNEQFF TGTGCCAGTAGTGCACTAGCGGGGGCGGGGAATGAGCAGTTCTTC
- TRBD1 TRBJ1-2 TRBV5-6 CASRDGTGGMVGYGYTF TGTGCCAGCAGAGACGGGACAGGGGGCATGGTTGGCTATGGCTACACCTTC
- TRBD1 TRBJ2-7 TRBV6-1 CASSELTGGSYEQYF TGTGCCAGCAGTGAATTGACAGGGGGCTCCTACGAGCAGTACTTC
- - TRBJ1-5 TRBV18 CASSPRNGQGYQPQHF TGTGCCAGCTCACCACGAAACGGGCAGGGGTATCAGCCCCAGCATTTT
- TRBD1 TRBJ1-1 TRBV6-5 CASSYSGTANTEAFF TGTGCCAGCAGTTACTCCGGGACAGCCAACACTGAAGCTTTCTTT
- TRBD1 TRBJ1-3 TRBV19 CATAGQISGNTIYF TGTGCCACTGCGGGACAGATCTCTGGAAACACCATATATTTT
- TRBD2 TRBJ2-1 TRBV18 CASSPPLAGGLNEQFF TGTGCCAGCTCACCACCCCTAGCGGGGGGGCTTAACGAGCAGTTCTTC
- - TRBJ2-5 TRBV6-5 CASSYDGGKQETQYF TGTGCCAGCAGTTATGACGGAGGGAAGCAAGAGACCCAGTACTTC
- TRBD1 TRBJ2-7 TRBV7-3 CASTRPGDRSYEQYF TGTGCCAGCACACGTCCGGGGGACAGGTCCTACGAGCAGTACTTC
- - TRBJ1-2 TRBV3-1/TRBV3-2 CASSQDLRGYTF TGTGCCAGCAGCCAAGATCTCCGGGGCTACACCTTC
- TRBD1 TRBJ2-7 TRBV3-1/TRBV3-2 CASSQGPQGAYEQYF TGTGCCAGCAGCCAAGGTCCCCAGGGGGCCTACGAGCAGTACTTC
- - TRBJ2-5 TRBV19 CASSMAGEGQETQYF TGTGCCAGTAGTATGGCAGGGGAAGGCCAAGAGACCCAGTACTTC
- TRBD1 TRBJ1-1 TRBV9 CASSAGRDRGLNTEAFF TGTGCCAGCAGCGCGGGGCGGGACAGGGGACTGAACACTGAAGCTTTCTTT
- - TRBJ2-7 TRBV7-9 CASSLGLYYEQYF TGTGCCAGCAGCTTAGGCCTCTACTACGAGCAGTACTTC
- TRBD1 TRBJ2-1 TRBV7-9 CASSLRTGENEQFF TGTGCCAGCAGCTTAAGGACAGGTGAGAATGAGCAGTTCTTC
- TRBD1 TRBJ1-2 TRBV18 CASSPGTDGSYGYTF TGTGCCAGCTCACCTGGGACAGACGGGAGCTATGGCTACACCTTC
- TRBD1 TRBJ2-3 TRBV10-3 CAIRPGQGGLTDTQYF TGTGCCATCAGGCCGGGACAGGGAGGGCTCACAGATACGCAGTATTTT
- TRBD1 TRBJ1-1 TRBV23-1 CASSKTGPNTEAFF TGCGCCAGCAGCAAGACAGGGCCAAACACTGAAGCTTTCTTT
- - TRBJ2-7 TRBV30 CAWTGGRGYEQYF TGTGCCTGGACCGGAGGGCGGGGATACGAGCAGTACTTC
- TRBD1 TRBJ2-5 TRBV2 CASLPTGQETQYF TGTGCCAGCCTGCCGACAGGGCAAGAGACCCAGTACTTC